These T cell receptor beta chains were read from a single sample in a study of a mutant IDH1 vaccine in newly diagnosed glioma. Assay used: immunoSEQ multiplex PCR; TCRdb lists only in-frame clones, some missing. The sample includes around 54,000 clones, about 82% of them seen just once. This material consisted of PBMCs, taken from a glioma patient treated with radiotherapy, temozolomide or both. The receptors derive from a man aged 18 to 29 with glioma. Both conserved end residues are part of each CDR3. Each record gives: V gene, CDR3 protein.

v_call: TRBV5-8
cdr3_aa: CASSLGSYGYTF

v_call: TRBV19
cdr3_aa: CASSIDPSRVPSTDTQYF

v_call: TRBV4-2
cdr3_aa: CASSTRQGVDYGYTF

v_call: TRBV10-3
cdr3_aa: CAISESGQGARNTEAFF

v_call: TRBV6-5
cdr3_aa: CASSPWDSTDTQYF

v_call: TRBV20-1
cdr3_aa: CSAQGAGELFF

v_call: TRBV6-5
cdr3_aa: CASSSDRGGNQPQHF

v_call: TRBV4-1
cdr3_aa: CASSQGLAAHTGELFF

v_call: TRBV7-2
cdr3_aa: CASSWQVLEGIQYF

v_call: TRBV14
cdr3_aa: CASSRSGRAGGELFF

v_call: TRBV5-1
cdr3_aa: CASSSTGLRETQYF

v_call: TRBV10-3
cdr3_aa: CAIRGGQGLNTEAFF

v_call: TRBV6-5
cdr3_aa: CASSYAGAPEKLFF

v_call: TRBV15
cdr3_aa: CATSRDRIGTAYGYTF

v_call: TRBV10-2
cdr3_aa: CASSRNTLATEAFF

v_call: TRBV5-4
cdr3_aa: CASSFRRAPGSSNQPQHF

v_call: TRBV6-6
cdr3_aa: CASSYGGDVVETQYF

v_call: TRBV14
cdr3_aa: CALSTRGTAQPYEQYF

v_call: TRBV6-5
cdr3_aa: CAATRRGELYEQYF

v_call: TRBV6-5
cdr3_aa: CASRTSGANTEAFF

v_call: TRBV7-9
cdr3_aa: CASSYRGVDGYTF

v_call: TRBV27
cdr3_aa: CASSAPGLASDTQYF

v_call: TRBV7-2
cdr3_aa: CASSLGTLQQPQHF

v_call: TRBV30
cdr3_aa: CAWRASTDTQYF

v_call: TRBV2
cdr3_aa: CASSRDGNTEAFF

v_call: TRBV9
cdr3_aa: CASSVGHHTGELFF

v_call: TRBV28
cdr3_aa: CASSSPGLGPAGQYF

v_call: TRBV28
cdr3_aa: CASSFSEGATASEAFF

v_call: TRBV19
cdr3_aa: CASSTPWGVREKLFF

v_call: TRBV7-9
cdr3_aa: CASSLVPGHGLYEQYF

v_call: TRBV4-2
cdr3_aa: CASSKEAVTYEQYF

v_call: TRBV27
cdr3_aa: CGGSGNTIYF

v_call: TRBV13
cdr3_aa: CASSLRQRGETQYF

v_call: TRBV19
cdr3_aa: CASSSPKGRGMENTEAFF

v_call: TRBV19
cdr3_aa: CASSPAVGLVHEQYF

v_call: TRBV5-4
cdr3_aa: CASSLTGDGEQFF

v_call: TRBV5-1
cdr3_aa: CASRDLGTGGYEQYF

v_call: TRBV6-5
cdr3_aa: CASSYRQTYEQYF

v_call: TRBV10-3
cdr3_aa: CAIGQGSGNTIYF

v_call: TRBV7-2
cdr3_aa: CASSSWTGQETQYF

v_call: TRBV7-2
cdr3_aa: CASSLAGGKTGELFF

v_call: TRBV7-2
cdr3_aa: CASSSFNEQFF

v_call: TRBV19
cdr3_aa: CATRTTSGVYNEQFF

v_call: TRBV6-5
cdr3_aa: CASGPQGRGSGELFF

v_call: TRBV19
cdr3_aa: CASSIQRGSSYEQYF

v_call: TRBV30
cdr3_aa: CAWSVGSGELFF

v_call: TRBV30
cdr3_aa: CAWSSAPGRTSLYF

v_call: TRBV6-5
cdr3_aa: CASSYSARNTEAFF

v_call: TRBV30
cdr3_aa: CAWSGYRGNTEAFF

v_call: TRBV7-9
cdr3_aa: CAIVLLGNEQFF

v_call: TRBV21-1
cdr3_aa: CASRKPLDRSSFEAFF

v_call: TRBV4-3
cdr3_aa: CASSQDDSYGYTF

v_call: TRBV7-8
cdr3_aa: CASSVREGNQPQHF

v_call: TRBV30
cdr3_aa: CAWSTGAKQYF